Listed below are T cell receptor beta chains from one sample, sequenced in a study of cytomegalovirus exposure and HLA in healthy donors. Here immunoSEQ multiplex PCR was the method, and the copy in TCRdb shows in-frame clones only, minus some. The table shows about 170,000 clones, with around 78% occurring only once. Sequenced sample: PBMCs. Receptors originate from a woman under 40 in good health and CMV-seropositive. CDR3s include the opening cysteine and the closing phenylalanine or tryptophan. D genes are given only for firm matches. Expanded clones get a size class; other rows say once, few or many, or leave the size out.

clone_size: -; v_call: TRBV5-4; d_call: -; j_call: TRBJ1-4; cdr3_nt: TGTGCCAGCAGCGGAAGGGGTGGTTCAAACGAAAAACTGTTTTTT; cdr3_aa: CASSGRGGSNEKLFF
clone_size: -; v_call: TRBV7-8; d_call: TRBD2; j_call: TRBJ2-1; cdr3_nt: TGTGCCAGCAGCTTAGGGACTAGCGGGCTCTACAATGAGCAGTTCTTC; cdr3_aa: CASSLGTSGLYNEQFF
clone_size: -; v_call: TRBV5-4; d_call: TRBD2; j_call: TRBJ2-3; cdr3_nt: TGTGCCAGCAGCTCTCGGGGGGGAGATACGCAGTATTTT; cdr3_aa: CASSSRGGDTQYF
clone_size: few; v_call: TRBV6-5; d_call: -; j_call: TRBJ1-1; cdr3_nt: TGTGCCAGCATCCCCAGGGCCACTGAAGCTTTCTTT; cdr3_aa: CASIPRATEAFF
clone_size: -; v_call: TRBV7-2; d_call: TRBD1; j_call: TRBJ1-6; cdr3_nt: TGTGCCAGCAGCTTAGGGGACAGGGCTAGTCCACCCCTCCACTTT; cdr3_aa: CASSLGDRASPPLHF
clone_size: -; v_call: TRBV10-3; d_call: -; j_call: TRBJ2-5; cdr3_nt: TGTGCCATCAGTGATAAGAGGGAGCAAGAGACCCAGTACTTC; cdr3_aa: CAISDKREQETQYF
clone_size: -; v_call: TRBV9; d_call: -; j_call: TRBJ2-1; cdr3_nt: TGTGCCAGCAGCCCACGCGGGTCTGCCTACAATGAGCAGTTCTTC; cdr3_aa: CASSPRGSAYNEQFF
clone_size: few; v_call: TRBV5-1; d_call: TRBD1; j_call: TRBJ1-5; cdr3_nt: TGCGCCAGCAGCCCGACCGGACAGGGAGAACAGCCCCAGCATTTT; cdr3_aa: CASSPTGQGEQPQHF
clone_size: -; v_call: TRBV27; d_call: TRBD2; j_call: TRBJ2-7; cdr3_nt: TGTGCCAGCAGGGCGGGAGGATTTGCCTACGAGCAGTACTTC; cdr3_aa: CASRAGGFAYEQYF
clone_size: once; v_call: TRBV6-5; d_call: TRBD1; j_call: TRBJ2-1; cdr3_nt: TGTGCCACCGGACAGGGTTCCTACAATGAGCAGTTCTTC; cdr3_aa: CATGQGSYNEQFF
clone_size: -; v_call: TRBV19; d_call: -; j_call: TRBJ2-1; cdr3_nt: TGTGCCAGTAGTGAGACAGCCAGGGGCAATGAGCAGTTCTTC; cdr3_aa: CASSETARGNEQFF
clone_size: few; v_call: TRBV9; d_call: -; j_call: TRBJ1-5; cdr3_nt: TGTGCCAGCAGCAGAGATAGCAATCAGCCCCAGCATTTT; cdr3_aa: CASSRDSNQPQHF
clone_size: -; v_call: TRBV6-5; d_call: -; j_call: TRBJ2-7; cdr3_nt: TGTGCCAGCAGTTACTCGAGGGCCCACCACTACGAGCAGTACTTC; cdr3_aa: CASSYSRAHHYEQYF
clone_size: -; v_call: TRBV7-9; d_call: -; j_call: TRBJ1-2; cdr3_nt: TGTGCCAGTGTTAATGAGGGTGGCTACACCTTC; cdr3_aa: CASVNEGGYTF
clone_size: few; v_call: TRBV5-4; d_call: TRBD1; j_call: TRBJ1-1; cdr3_nt: TGTGCCAGCACCCCCAGCTTACGACAGGGGAACACTGAAGCTTTCTTT; cdr3_aa: CASTPSLRQGNTEAFF
clone_size: few; v_call: TRBV5-4; d_call: TRBD1; j_call: TRBJ1-3; cdr3_nt: TGTGCCAGCAGCCCTGGGACAGGGGGCCTGATTCGTGGAAACACCATATATTTT; cdr3_aa: CASSPGTGGLIRGNTIYF
clone_size: -; v_call: TRBV7-9; d_call: TRBD1; j_call: TRBJ1-4; cdr3_nt: TGTGCCAGCAGCTCCAGAGGGAAGACAGGGGGAATTAGGGAAAAACTGTTTTTT; cdr3_aa: CASSSRGKTGGIREKLFF
clone_size: -; v_call: TRBV5-1; d_call: -; j_call: TRBJ2-7; cdr3_nt: TGCGCCAGCAGCCAAAGTGGGACTTCCGCCTACGAGCAGTACTTC; cdr3_aa: CASSQSGTSAYEQYF
clone_size: -; v_call: TRBV10-2; d_call: TRBD1; j_call: TRBJ1-2; cdr3_nt: TGCGCCAGCAGTGAGTCGCGGACAGGGGGCAACTATGGCTACACCTTC; cdr3_aa: CASSESRTGGNYGYTF
clone_size: -; v_call: TRBV4-3; d_call: -; j_call: TRBJ1-1; cdr3_nt: TGCGCCAGCAGCCTAGGGTGGGCAGGGATGAACACTGAAGCTTTCTTT; cdr3_aa: CASSLGWAGMNTEAFF
clone_size: -; v_call: TRBV19; d_call: -; j_call: TRBJ1-2; cdr3_nt: TGTGCCAGTAAGATGGGCAGGGCCTATGGCTACACCTTC; cdr3_aa: CASKMGRAYGYTF
clone_size: -; v_call: TRBV18; d_call: TRBD2; j_call: TRBJ2-1; cdr3_nt: TGTGCCAGCTCGCGGACTAGCGGGGGGGCCTACAATGAGCAGTTCTTC; cdr3_aa: CASSRTSGGAYNEQFF
clone_size: -; v_call: TRBV28; d_call: -; j_call: TRBJ1-2; cdr3_nt: TGTGCCAGCAGGTCGACAGCCGGTTATGGCTACACCTTC; cdr3_aa: CASRSTAGYGYTF
clone_size: -; v_call: TRBV7-9; d_call: -; j_call: TRBJ1-1; cdr3_nt: TGTTCCAGCAGCCCAAGTACCAGTGAAGCTTTCTTT; cdr3_aa: CSSSPSTSEAFF
clone_size: -; v_call: TRBV5-6; d_call: TRBD2; j_call: TRBJ2-2; cdr3_nt: TGTGCCAGCAGCTCAGGGACTAGCGGGAGGGCTAAGCACACCGGGGAGCTGTTTTTT; cdr3_aa: CASSSGTSGRAKHTGELFF
clone_size: -; v_call: TRBV30; d_call: -; j_call: TRBJ2-7; cdr3_nt: TGTGCCTGGATCCCGGGACTCCAAGGGCAGTACTTC; cdr3_aa: CAWIPGLQGQYF
clone_size: -; v_call: TRBV29-1; d_call: TRBD1; j_call: TRBJ1-1; cdr3_nt: TGCAGCGTAGACAGGGGGGACACTGAAGCTTTCTTT; cdr3_aa: CSVDRGDTEAFF
clone_size: -; v_call: TRBV7-2; d_call: TRBD1; j_call: TRBJ1-4; cdr3_nt: TGTGCCAGCAGCCCTGGGACAGGGAATGAACTGTTTTTT; cdr3_aa: CASSPGTGNELFF
clone_size: -; v_call: TRBV9; d_call: -; j_call: TRBJ2-2; cdr3_nt: TGTGCCAGCAGCGTAGTTACTAGCCCGGGGACCGGGGAGCTGTTTTTT; cdr3_aa: CASSVVTSPGTGELFF
clone_size: -; v_call: TRBV11-2; d_call: -; j_call: TRBJ1-1; cdr3_nt: TGTGCCAGCAGCTTAGATCTTCGGGGAATGAACACTGAAGCTTTCTTT; cdr3_aa: CASSLDLRGMNTEAFF
clone_size: -; v_call: TRBV5-4; d_call: TRBD1; j_call: TRBJ1-2; cdr3_nt: TGTGCCAGCAGCTCGGGACAGGGTCGGAACTATGGCTACACCTTC; cdr3_aa: CASSSGQGRNYGYTF
clone_size: -; v_call: TRBV7-9; d_call: -; j_call: TRBJ1-1; cdr3_nt: TGTGCCAGCAGCTTACAAATACCTCGGGGAGGGACTGAAGCTTTCTTT; cdr3_aa: CASSLQIPRGGTEAFF
clone_size: few; v_call: TRBV7-2; d_call: TRBD2; j_call: TRBJ2-1; cdr3_nt: TGTGCCAGCAGCTTAGACGGGAGGGGAGGGGAGCAGTTCTTC; cdr3_aa: CASSLDGRGGEQFF
clone_size: -; v_call: TRBV11-2; d_call: -; j_call: TRBJ2-3; cdr3_nt: TGTGCCAGCAGCTCTCCGGCGGGACAGACAATCACAGATACGCAGTATTTT; cdr3_aa: CASSSPAGQTITDTQYF
clone_size: -; v_call: TRBV5-1; d_call: TRBD1; j_call: TRBJ1-2; cdr3_nt: TGCGCCAGCAGCTTCACAGGGGGCGCGGGCTATGGCTACACCTTC; cdr3_aa: CASSFTGGAGYGYTF